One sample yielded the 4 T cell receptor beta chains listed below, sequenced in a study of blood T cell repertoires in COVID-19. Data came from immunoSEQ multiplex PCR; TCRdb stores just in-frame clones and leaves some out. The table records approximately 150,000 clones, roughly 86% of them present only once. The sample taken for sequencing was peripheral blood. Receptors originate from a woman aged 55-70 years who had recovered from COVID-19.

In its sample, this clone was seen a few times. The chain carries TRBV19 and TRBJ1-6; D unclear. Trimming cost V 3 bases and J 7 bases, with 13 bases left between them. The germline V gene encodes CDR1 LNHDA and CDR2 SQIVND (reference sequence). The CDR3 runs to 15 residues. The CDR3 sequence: CASSIQAPGNSPLHF. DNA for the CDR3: TGTGCCAGTAGTATCCAGGCGCCTGGAAATTCACCCCTCCACTTT.

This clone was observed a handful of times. In DNA form, the CDR3 reads TGTGCCAGCAGCGTAGCCGGGGGGGCCAACGTCCTGACTTTC. Translated: CASSVAGGANVLTF. V usage is TRBV9 and J usage is TRBJ2-6; no reliable D call. Germline-derived CDR1 and CDR2 are SGDLS and YYNGEE. V gave up 0 bases and J gave up 4 bases, with 5 bases separating them. The length of the CDR3 is 14 residues.

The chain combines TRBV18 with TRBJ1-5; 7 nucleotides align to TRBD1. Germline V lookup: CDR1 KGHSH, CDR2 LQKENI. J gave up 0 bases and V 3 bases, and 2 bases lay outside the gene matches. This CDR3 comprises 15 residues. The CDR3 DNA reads TGTGCCAGCTCACCCACAGGGGATAGCAATCAGCCCCAGCATTTT. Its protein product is CASSPTGDSNQPQHF. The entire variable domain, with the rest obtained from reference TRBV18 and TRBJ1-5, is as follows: NAGVMQNPRHLVRRRGQEARLRCSPMKGHSHVYWYRQLPEEGLKFMVYLQKENIIDESGMPKERFSAEFPKEGPSILRIQQVVRGDSAAYFCASSPTGDSNQPQHFGDGTRLSIL.

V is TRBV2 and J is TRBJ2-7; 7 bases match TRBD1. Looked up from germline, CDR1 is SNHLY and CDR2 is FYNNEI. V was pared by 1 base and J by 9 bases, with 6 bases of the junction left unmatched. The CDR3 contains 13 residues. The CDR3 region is CASSEEQQGRQYF. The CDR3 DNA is TGTGCCAGCAGTGAAGAACAACAGGGGCGGCAGTACTTC.